Sequencing of this TCR beta chain was carried out in a study of Ad26.COV2.S vaccination and SARS-CoV-2 variants. Stated treatment: some 20 received Ad26.COV2.S at low or high dose, single or two shots; roughly five received placebo; per-sample allocation not given. Day 63 after the first vaccine or placebo injection was the time point for sampling. Immunization relied on an Ad26 vector, which expressed Wuhan-strain SARS-CoV-2 spike. Germline CDR1 reads KGHSH; CDR2 reads LQKENI. This CDR3 contains 14 residues. Deletions cut 3 bases from V and 3 bases from J, with 9 bases between. Assay: immunoSEQ multiplex PCR; the TCRdb copy retains only in-frame clones and omits some. The table has about half a million clones, about 89% seen once.

The source was peripheral blood, collected in a trial of Ad26.COV2.S vaccine versus placebo. The clonotype comes from a person between 18 and 65 years old who received the Ad26.COV2.S COVID-19 vaccine or a placebo. The V gene is TRBV18, the J gene TRBJ1-5; maybe TRBD1 (6 bases). The CDR3 bases are TGTGCCAGCTCACCCGGGACAACCAATCAGCCCCAGCATTTT. This gives the protein CASSPGTTNQPQHF.